The clone carrying this TCR beta chain was recorded many times. Its antigen remains unidentified. One entry per CDR3 protein, called by TCRdb with MiXCR from the 5' RACE reads. The table lists approximately 120,000 distinct CDR3 sequences, 7.4% of them singletons. The CDR3 consists of 16 residues. V dropped 0 bases and J dropped 1 base, with 9 bases sitting between them. Looked up from germline, CDR1 is LGHNA and CDR2 is YSLEER. These data originate in a study of T cells after yellow fever vaccination. Whole-study results and caveats: One caveat is that FACS-sorted repertoires could contain abundant clonotypes contaminating from the bulk population.

Sequenced material: CD4+ T cells sorted from PBMCs, taken around 10 days after the first yellow fever vaccination. The chain recombines TRBV4-3 with TRBJ2-2, with D perhaps TRBD2 (6 bases). The sequence was collected from a man aged 18 to 35 who received the YFV17D yellow fever vaccine. In DNA form, the CDR3 reads TGCGCCAGCAGCCAAGAGCTAGCGATGAACACCGGGGAGCTGTTTTTT. Its translation is CASSQELAMNTGELFF.